The sequence of this T cell receptor (beta chain) was determined in a study of T cells in Graves' hyperthyroidism and ophthalmopathy (dated by TCRdb to the late 2010s). Looking at the study overall: Peripheral blood was sampled at the time of initial diagnosis, prior to any treatment. To identify distinguishing TCR V-J signatures, a discovery cohort of 95 to 100 patients was used, comprising under 45 with Graves' ophthalmopathy and roughly 60 with stable Graves' hyperthyroidism. The 75 to 100 discovery patients were divided at random into training and test sets in a 7:3 ratio. According to the paper, TCR Vbeta CDR3 sequencing was carried out on about 140 peripheral blood samples, which came from approximately 43 ophthalmopathy, some 73 hyperthyroidism and roughly 17 progressor patients. In about 6 Graves' hyperthyroidism patients, the study also compared T-cell repertoires from thyroid tissue with T-cell repertoires from blood. After sampling, hyperthyroidism patients received methimazole starting at 30 mg daily, and ophthalmopathy patients received high-dose intravenous methylprednisolone. Prospective prediction of ophthalmopathy was tested in an independent validation cohort of 18 to 20 hyperthyroidism patients and approximately 17 patients who later progressed to ophthalmopathy.

The TCR beta CDR3 regions were amplified from RNA transcripts. The TCR CDR3 was subjected to a first round of RT-PCR using the HTBI primer set and the Qiagen OneStep RT-PCR kit. A second multiplex PCR round built the libraries, followed by size selection and purification. Paired-end sequencing of the libraries was performed with 100 bp reads on an Illumina HiSeq2000. Regarding the original processing steps: SOAPnuke was used to process the raw data, removing reads that contained adapters or uncalled bases, had a mean Phred below 15, or lacked an exact match to the constant primer or identifier. COPE v1.2.5 was used to merge high-quality paired reads, and clonotypes were defined as unique nucleotide sequences. MiTCR v1.1 was used to align clonotypes to the IMGT TRBV, TRBD and TRBJ reference segments. The analysis was restricted to V-J combinations with a frequency above 0.0001, which together covered about 99% of the repertoires. The TCS score was defined as F50 (clonal expansion) divided by E x V (chaos), with BLOSUM62-based TCRdist calculated between CDR3 peptides within each V-J. Welch's t-statistics and random forest reduced 514 V-J features to 10 to 15, which were used in a naive Bayes classifier (R e1071). The similarity between thyroid and blood repertoires was quantified using the Morisita-Horn index. TCRdb passed the public sequencing reads through fastp at Q25 and MiXCR, retaining productive beta sequences. When rows share a CDR3 protein, they turn into one entry using the most common DNA and genes. Clone size and V and J calls follow TCRdb, not the original study. The sample table holds around 700,000 distinct CDR3 sequences, of which around a third were seen once. Less than 40% of the sample goes to the ten largest clones.

Stable Graves' hyperthyroidism was defined as no progression to ophthalmopathy during 18 months of follow-up. The hyperthyroidism patients were between 18 and 65 years old and newly diagnosed, with a disease duration of less than 2 months. Any patient with an uncontrolled infection, another autoimmune disease, pregnancy or lactation was excluded. Diagnoses relied on clinical symptoms, serum thyroxine and TRAb, thyroid ultrasound and orbital computed tomography. Ficoll-Paque density gradient centrifugation was used to isolate PBMCs from around 9.1 ml of fresh peripheral blood. Total RNA was extracted using Trizol reagent, and RNA quality was assessed on an Agilent 2100 Bioanalyzer. Findings and caveats that apply to the study as a whole: In validation, progression to ophthalmopathy was predicted by the model with nearly 71% sensitivity and roughly 72% specificity, a median of around 5.9 months before onset. No statistical method was used to set the sample size in advance, and investigators knew the group allocation. Most expanded thyroid clonotypes (frequency above 0.001) were also detected in blood, suggesting blood repertoires may reflect thyroid immune responses. In cross-validation, a model built on a 13 V-J signature told ophthalmopathy apart from stable hyperthyroidism with approximately 90% sensitivity and approximately 84% specificity, and in testing the same model reached 80%/75%.

Measured from the cysteine to the phenylalanine, the CDR3 is 14 residues long. Only the CDR3 part of the read is kept: 42 bases, read in frame from the first base. The trim is 2 bases for V and 11 bases for J, with a gap of 16 bases between the germline ends. CDR1 and CDR2, looked up from the germline V gene, are SNHLY and FYNNEI. This clonotype appeared many times. No antigen is known for it. Base qualities are not provided; no much larger clone lies one nucleotide away. The chain is made from TRBV2 and TRBJ1-5; no D gene can be assigned with confidence. The specimen sequenced was blood. The TCR comes from a woman in her thirties or forties with Graves' hyperthyroidism. The CDR3 region reads CASSEIGVQVSQHF. The nucleotide sequence reads TGTGCCAGCAGTGAAATCGGGGTACAAGTGTCCCAGCATTTT.